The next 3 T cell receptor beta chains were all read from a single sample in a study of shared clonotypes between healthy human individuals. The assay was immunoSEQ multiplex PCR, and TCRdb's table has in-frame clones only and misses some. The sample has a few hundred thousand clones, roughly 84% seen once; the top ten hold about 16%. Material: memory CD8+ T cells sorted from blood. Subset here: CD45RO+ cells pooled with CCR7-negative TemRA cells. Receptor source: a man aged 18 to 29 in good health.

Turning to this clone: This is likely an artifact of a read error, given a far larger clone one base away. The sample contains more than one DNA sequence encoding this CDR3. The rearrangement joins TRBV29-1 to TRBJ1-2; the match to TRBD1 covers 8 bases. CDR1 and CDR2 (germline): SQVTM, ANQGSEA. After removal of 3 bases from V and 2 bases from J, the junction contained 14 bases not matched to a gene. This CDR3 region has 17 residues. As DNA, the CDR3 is TGCAGCGTTGAGGAAAGGAGGCAGGGGGCTGAAAACTATGGCTACACCTTC. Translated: CSVEERRQGAENYGYTF.

The CDR3 protein is CATQTSPYEQYF. Written as DNA, the CDR3 is TGTGCCACCCAGACTAGTCCCTACGAGCAGTACTTC. The chain joins TRBV27 to TRBJ2-7; the D gene is possibly TRBD2 (6 bases). Deletions cut 10 bases from V and 2 bases from J, with 12 bases between. Germline-derived CDR1 and CDR2 are MNHEY and SMNVEV (reference sequence). This CDR3 comprises 12 residues.

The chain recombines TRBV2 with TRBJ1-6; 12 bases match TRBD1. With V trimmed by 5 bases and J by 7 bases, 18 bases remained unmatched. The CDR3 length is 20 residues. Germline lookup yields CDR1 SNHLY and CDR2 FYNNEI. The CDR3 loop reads CASSIDPGQGARGYNSPLHF. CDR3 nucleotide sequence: TGTGCCAGCAGTATCGACCCGGGACAGGGGGCGCGGGGGTACAATTCACCCCTCCACTTT.